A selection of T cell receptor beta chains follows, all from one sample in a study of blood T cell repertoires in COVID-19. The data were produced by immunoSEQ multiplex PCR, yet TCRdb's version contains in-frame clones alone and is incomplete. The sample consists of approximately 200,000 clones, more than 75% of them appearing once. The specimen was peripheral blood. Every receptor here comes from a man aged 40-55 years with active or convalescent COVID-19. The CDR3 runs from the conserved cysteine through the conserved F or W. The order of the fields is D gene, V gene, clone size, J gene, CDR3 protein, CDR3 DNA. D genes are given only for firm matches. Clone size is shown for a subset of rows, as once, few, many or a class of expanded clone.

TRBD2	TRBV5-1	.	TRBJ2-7	CASSREGLAGGPGEQYF	TGCGCCAGCAGCCGGGAGGGACTAGCGGGAGGGCCGGGGGAGCAGTACTTC
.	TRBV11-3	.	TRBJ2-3	CASSPSEGQADTQYF	TGTGCCAGCAGCCCCAGCGAGGGCCAAGCAGATACGCAGTATTTT
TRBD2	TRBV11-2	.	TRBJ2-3	CASSSGRAGDTQYF	TGTGCCAGCAGCTCGGGACGAGCGGGGGATACGCAGTATTTT
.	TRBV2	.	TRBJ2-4	CASRTLLNIQYF	TGTGCCAGCCGGACACTCTTAAACATTCAGTACTTC
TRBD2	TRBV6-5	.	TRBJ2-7	CASTSGLAGVREQYF	TGTGCCAGCACCTCAGGACTAGCGGGGGTTAGGGAGCAGTACTTC
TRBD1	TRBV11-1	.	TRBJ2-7	CASSTRGTGPGEQYF	TGTGCCAGCAGCACACGAGGGACAGGGCCTGGCGAGCAGTACTTC
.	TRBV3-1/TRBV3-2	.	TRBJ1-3	CASSQGGRGNTIYF	TGTGCCAGCAGCCAAGGGGGGCGCGGAAACACCATATATTTT
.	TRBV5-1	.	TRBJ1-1	CASSLDRANTEAFF	TGCGCCAGCAGCTTGGACAGGGCCAACACTGAAGCTTTCTTT
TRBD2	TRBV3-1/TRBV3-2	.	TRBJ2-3	CASSQGTSGPDTQYF	TGTGCCAGCAGCCAGGGGACTAGCGGGCCAGATACGCAGTATTTT
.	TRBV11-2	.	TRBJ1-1	CASSFLQGRTEAFF	TGTGCCAGCAGCTTCCTACAGGGTCGCACTGAAGCTTTCTTT
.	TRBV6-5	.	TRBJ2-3	CASSFSIGVTDTQYF	TGTGCCAGCAGTTTTTCGATAGGGGTCACAGATACGCAGTATTTT
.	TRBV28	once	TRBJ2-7	CASSSPGERSYEQYF	TGTGCCAGCAGTTCCCCAGGGGAAAGGTCCTACGAGCAGTACTTC
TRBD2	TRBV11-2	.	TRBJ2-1	CASSLVGGYIYEQFF	TGTGCCAGCAGCTTAGTCGGGGGGTACATCTATGAGCAGTTCTTC
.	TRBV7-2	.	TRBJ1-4	CASSPRALDEKLFF	TGTGCCAGCAGCCCCAGGGCGTTGGATGAAAAACTGTTTTTT
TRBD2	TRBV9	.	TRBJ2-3	CASSEEGGSSFTDTQYF	TGTGCCAGCAGCGAGGAGGGCGGGAGTTCTTTTACGGATACGCAGTATTTT
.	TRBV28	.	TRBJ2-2	CATVDRNTGELFF	TGTGCCACCGTTGACAGGAACACCGGGGAGCTGTTTTTT
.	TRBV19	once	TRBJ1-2	CAGGPGLNYGYTF	TGTGCCGGGGGCCCAGGATTGAACTATGGCTACACCTTC
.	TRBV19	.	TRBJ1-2	CASSAGTGTASDYTF	TGTGCCAGTAGTGCCGGGACCGGGACTGCCTCTGACTACACCTTC
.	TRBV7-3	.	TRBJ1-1	CASSLQGMNTEAFF	TGTGCCAGCAGCTTGCAGGGCATGAACACTGAAGCTTTCTTT
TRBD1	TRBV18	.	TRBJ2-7	CASSPPSGQGTYEQYF	TGTGCCAGCTCACCACCGTCGGGACAGGGAACCTACGAGCAGTACTTC
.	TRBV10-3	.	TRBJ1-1	CAIRGGMNTEAFF	TGTGCCATCAGGGGCGGGATGAACACTGAAGCTTTCTTT
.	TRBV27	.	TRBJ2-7	CASSYAAPGYEQYF	TGTGCCAGCAGTTACGCGGCCCCTGGGTACGAGCAGTACTTC
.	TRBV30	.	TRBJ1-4	CAWSGQGFNEKLFF	TGTGCCTGGAGTGGGCAGGGATTTAATGAAAAACTGTTTTTT
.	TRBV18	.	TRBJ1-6	CASSPPTGGYNSPLHF	TGTGCCAGCTCACCACCGACGGGGGGCTATAATTCACCCCTCCACTTT
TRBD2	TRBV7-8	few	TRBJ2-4	CASSPLVSGGPDKNIQYF	TGTGCCAGCAGCCCCCTGGTGTCGGGAGGGCCTGACAAAAACATTCAGTACTTC
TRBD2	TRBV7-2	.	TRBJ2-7	CASSLSSGPYSYEQYF	TGTGCCAGCAGCTTATCTAGCGGACCATACTCCTACGAGCAGTACTTC
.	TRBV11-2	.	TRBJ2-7	CASSWDTQGEQYF	TGTGCCAGCAGCTGGGACACCCAAGGGGAGCAGTACTTC
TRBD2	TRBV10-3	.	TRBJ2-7	CAISDYTSGRDEQYF	TGTGCCATCAGTGACTATACTAGCGGGAGGGACGAGCAGTACTTC
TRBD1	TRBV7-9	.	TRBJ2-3	CASNTGTASTDTQYF	TGTGCCAGCAACACCGGGACAGCTAGCACAGATACGCAGTATTTT
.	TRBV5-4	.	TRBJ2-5	CASSLGSVGQETQYF	TGTGCCAGCAGCTTGGGATCGGTCGGTCAAGAGACCCAGTACTTC
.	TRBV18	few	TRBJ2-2	CASSPPSNTGELFF	TGTGCCAGCTCACCACCCTCTAACACCGGGGAGCTGTTTTTT
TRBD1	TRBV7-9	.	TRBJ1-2	CASSVGQGHNYGYTF	TGTGCCAGCAGCGTAGGACAGGGTCACAACTATGGCTACACCTTC
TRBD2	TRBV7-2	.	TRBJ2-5	CASSYSSGQETQYF	TGTGCCAGCAGCTACTCTAGCGGCCAAGAGACCCAGTACTTC
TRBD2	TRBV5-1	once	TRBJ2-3	CASSLERGTTDTQYF	TGCGCCAGCAGCTTAGAGCGGGGGACCACAGATACGCAGTATTTT
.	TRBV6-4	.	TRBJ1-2	CASSDSGEGGDYGYTF	TGTGCCAGCAGTGACTCGGGCGAGGGGGGGGACTATGGCTACACCTTC
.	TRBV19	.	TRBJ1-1	CASTPRQGRGNTEAFF	TGTGCCAGTACCCCCCGGCAGGGAAGGGGGAACACTGAAGCTTTCTTT
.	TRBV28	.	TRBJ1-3	CASSPERRNTIYF	TGTGCCAGCAGCCCCGAGCGACGAAACACCATATATTTT
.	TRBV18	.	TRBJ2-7	CASSPQTGEQYF	TGTGCCAGCTCACCTCAAACAGGGGAGCAGTACTTC
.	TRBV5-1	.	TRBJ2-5	CASSFMPDGQSIQETQYF	TGCGCCAGCAGCTTTATGCCGGATGGACAGTCTATACAAGAGACCCAGTACTTC
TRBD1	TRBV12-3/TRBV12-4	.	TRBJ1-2	CASSGQGHYGYTF	TGTGCCAGCAGCGGACAGGGTCACTATGGCTACACCTTC
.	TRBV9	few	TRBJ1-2	CASSVHPSIDALGLGYTF	TGTGCCAGCAGCGTGCACCCATCTATTGACGCACTAGGATTAGGCTACACCTTC
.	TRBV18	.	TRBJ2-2	CASRPRGNTGELFF	TGTGCCAGCAGACCCCGCGGGAACACCGGGGAGCTGTTTTTT
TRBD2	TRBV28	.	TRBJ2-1	CASSLRRLADEQFF	TGTGCCAGCAGTTTAAGGCGACTAGCAGATGAGCAGTTCTTC
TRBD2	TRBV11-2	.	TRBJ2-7	CASSLLGQGGNEQYF	TGTGCCAGCAGCTTATTGGGGCAGGGAGGGAACGAGCAGTACTTC
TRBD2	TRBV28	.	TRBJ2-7	CASSLFTSGRPGEQYF	TGTGCCAGCAGTTTATTCACTAGCGGGAGGCCCGGGGAGCAGTACTTC
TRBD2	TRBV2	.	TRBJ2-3	CASSRASGGTDTQYF	TGTGCCAGCAGTAGGGCTAGCGGGGGCACAGATACGCAGTATTTT
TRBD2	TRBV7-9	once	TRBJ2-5	CASSLRLAGGSQETQYF	TGTGCCAGCAGCTTGCGACTAGCGGGGGGTTCCCAAGAGACCCAGTACTTC
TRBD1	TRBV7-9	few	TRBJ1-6	CASSPGQGDSPLHF	TGTGCCAGCAGCCCGGGACAGGGGGATTCACCCCTCCACTTT
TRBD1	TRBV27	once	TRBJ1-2	CASSPQGGQGGNYGYTF	TGTGCCAGCAGTCCACAGGGGGGACAGGGAGGTAACTATGGCTACACCTTC
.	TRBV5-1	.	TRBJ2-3	CASTWTVSTDTQYF	TGCGCCAGCACCTGGACAGTTAGCACAGATACGCAGTATTTT
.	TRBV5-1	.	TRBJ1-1	CASSYAGGNTEAFF	TGCGCCAGCAGCTACGCCGGGGGGAACACTGAAGCTTTCTTT
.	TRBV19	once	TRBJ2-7	CASSIGQGGLRYEQYF	TGTGCCAGTAGTATCGGGCAGGGGGGCTTAAGGTACGAGCAGTACTTC
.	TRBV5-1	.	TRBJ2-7	CASSSLGSYEQYF	TGCGCCAGCAGCTCTCTAGGTTCCTACGAGCAGTACTTC
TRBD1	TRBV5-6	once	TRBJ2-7	CASSFARTGTPYEQYF	TGTGCCAGCAGCTTTGCGAGGACAGGGACACCCTACGAGCAGTACTTC
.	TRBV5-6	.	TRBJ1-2	CASSSGSGSPSYGYTF	TGTGCCAGCAGCTCGGGATCGGGGTCCCCTAGCTATGGCTACACCTTC
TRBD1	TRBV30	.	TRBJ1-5	CAWTSQGAGQPQHF	TGTGCCTGGACTTCTCAGGGGGCCGGACAGCCCCAGCATTTT
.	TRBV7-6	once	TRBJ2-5	CASSSTFGPQETQYF	TGTGCCAGCAGCTCAACGTTTGGGCCCCAAGAGACCCAGTACTTC
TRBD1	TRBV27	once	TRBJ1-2	CASSDRGSNYGYTF	TGTGCCAGCAGTGACAGGGGGTCTAACTATGGCTACACCTTC
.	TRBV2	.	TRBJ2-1	CASSVSPGSDEQFF	TGTGCCAGCAGTGTCTCCCCAGGGTCTGATGAGCAGTTCTTC
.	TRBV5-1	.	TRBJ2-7	CASTEGALDEQYF	TGCGCCAGCACGGAGGGGGCCCTCGACGAGCAGTACTTC